This TCR beta chain came from a study of T-cell memory formation after mild COVID-19 (dated by TCRdb to about 2021). Concerning the study at large: Most TCR sequence clusters were specific to one of the two donors. Longitudinal TCRalpha and TCRbeta repertoire sequencing tracked T-cell clones expanding and contracting after mild COVID-19 in a couple of donors. Two young, previously healthy adult volunteers, one female and one male, were included in the cohort. Study-wide findings and limitations: SARS-CoV-2 specificity of the second-wave clones peaking on day 37 was not confirmed. From day 15 to 85, contracting clones showed balanced CD4/CD8 phenotypes, whereas a second wave of clones that expanded from day 15 to 37 leaned towards CD4+. Some responding clones were found in pre-infection memory, which suggests that pre-existing cross-reactive memory T cells took part in the SARS-CoV-2 response. Contracting CD4+ clones were located mainly in the CM and EM memory subsets, whereas CD8+ clones were found to be enriched in EMRA. Only two mild cases were covered in the study, and larger cohorts including severe cases with pre-infection samples were considered necessary.

This clonotype has only a few counts. The antigen it recognizes is unknown. No base-level quality is on record; no much larger clone is a single base apart. Sequencing was carried out with an Illumina NovaSeq 6000. TCRalpha and TCRbeta cDNA libraries were constructed by 5'RACE with constant-segment primers, with sample barcodes and unique molecular identifiers being introduced. Trizol reagent was used to extract RNA from every sample. Amplification of the libraries took two PCR steps, and the second step added a second sample barcode plus Illumina TruSeq adapters. Sequencing of the libraries was done on an Illumina NovaSeq, producing 2 x 150 bp paired-end reads. The original pipeline was this. Demultiplexing of reads and collapsing into UMI-guided consensus sequences were performed with migec v1.2.7. With mixcr v2.1.11, UMI consensuses were aligned to TRA and TRB V and J templates and assembled into clonotypes. Expanded or contracted clonotypes were those called significant by both edgeR and NoisET, with noise models trained on biological replicates. edgeR calls used a false discovery rate-adjusted p below 0.01 and a log2 fold-change threshold of 1. As an exploratory analysis of dynamics, max-normalized trajectories of the 1000 most abundant clonotypes were examined with PCA combined with hierarchical clustering. Each responding clone was given a CD4 or CD8 phenotype based on the CD4+ and CD8+ repertoires, which had been sequenced separately. TCRdb ran its own pipeline on the public reads, namely fastp trimming at Q25 and MiXCR clone calling, and kept in-frame beta chains. Rows with a matching CDR3 protein are joined into one entry that keeps the most common DNA and genes. Clone size and V and J calls follow TCRdb, not the original study. The sample yields 300,000 to 350,000 distinct CDR3 sequences; over 10% were counted once. The top ten constitute 20% to 25% of the sample.

The germline V gene (reference sequence) sets CDR1 to LNHDA and CDR2 to SQIVND. V gives up 0 bases and J gives up 4 bases, and the segment between their germline ends measures 5 bases. Inclusive of the bounding cysteine and phenylalanine, the CDR3 is 13 residues long. Only the CDR3 DNA is retained, 39 bases long and in frame from the first base. Ficoll-Paque density gradient centrifugation was the method used to isolate PBMCs. The V gene is TRBV19 and the J gene is TRBJ2-3, with an unclear D gene assignment. This receptor was taken from a man aged 18-30 years who had mild COVID-19 (a few samples of this study predate the infection). The sample titles of this study are shuffled in the database, so cell type and time point are left out; the donor was told from shared clones. The sequencing input was PBMCs or a T cell subset sorted from them (not recorded which). At the DNA level, the sequence is TGTGCCAGTAGTATAGAAGGGTCAGATACGCAGTATTTT. Translated, it reads CASSIEGSDTQYF.